Sequencing of this TCR beta chain was carried out in a study of radiation and T cells in renal cell carcinoma. Noted time point: blood 2 weeks post-SBRT. The treatment is: 15 Gy SBRT to primary tumor, nephrectomy 4 weeks later. This renal cell carcinoma was of the clear cell type. Measured with immunoSEQ multiplex PCR; TCRdb has only the in-frame clones, and not every one. Of tens of thousands of clones listed, roughly 79% were seen once; the top ten hold roughly 7%. CDR1 and CDR2 from the germline V gene are MGHDK and SYGVNS. V shed 3 bases, J shed 8 bases, and the junction held 6 bases outside the gene matches. This CDR3 comprises 15 residues. This clone was counted a few times.

This clonotype was obtained from a man in his sixties with renal cell carcinoma. Sequences were derived from blood, sampled from a patient whose treatment included radiotherapy and nephrectomy. The chain is built from TRBV25-1 and TRBJ1-3; 11 bases line up with TRBD1. The CDR3 sequence: CASSELGTGGHTIYF. In DNA form, the CDR3 reads TGTGCCAGCAGTGAGTTGGGGACAGGGGGTCACACCATATATTTT.